This T cell receptor beta chain stems from a study of T cells expressing NK-cell markers. Study in general: Researchers got TCR beta repertoires out of sorted CD3+CD56+NKG2C+, CD3+CD56+NKG2C- and CD3+CD56-NKG2C+ T cells. Study-level findings and limits: The dominant NKG2C+ clonotypes represented about 1.0-7.5% of CD8+ T cells in more than five donors. These same clonotypes (in four donors) also led the CD3+CD56-NKG2C+ fraction.

From germline, CDR1 is SGHRS and CDR2 YFSETQ. This CDR3 has 15 residues. In generating TCR beta cDNA, 5'RACE template switching with UMIs was used. Following a re-call of the 5' RACE reads, TCRdb has one entry per CDR3 protein and lacks DNA. The table counts some 600,000 distinct CDR3 sequences; about 3.6% lies in the top ten. Note on this clonotype: Its antigen is undetermined.

The sequence was obtained from a man aged 18 to 30 in good health. The V and J genes are TRBV5-1 and TRBJ2-1; there is no DNA to check the TCRdb D call of TRBD2. Material: blood T cells: a sorted CD56 or NKG2C T cell subset, CD4+ or CD8+ T cells, or bulk PBMC T cells (not recorded which). The CDR3: CASSLSPSGESEQFF.